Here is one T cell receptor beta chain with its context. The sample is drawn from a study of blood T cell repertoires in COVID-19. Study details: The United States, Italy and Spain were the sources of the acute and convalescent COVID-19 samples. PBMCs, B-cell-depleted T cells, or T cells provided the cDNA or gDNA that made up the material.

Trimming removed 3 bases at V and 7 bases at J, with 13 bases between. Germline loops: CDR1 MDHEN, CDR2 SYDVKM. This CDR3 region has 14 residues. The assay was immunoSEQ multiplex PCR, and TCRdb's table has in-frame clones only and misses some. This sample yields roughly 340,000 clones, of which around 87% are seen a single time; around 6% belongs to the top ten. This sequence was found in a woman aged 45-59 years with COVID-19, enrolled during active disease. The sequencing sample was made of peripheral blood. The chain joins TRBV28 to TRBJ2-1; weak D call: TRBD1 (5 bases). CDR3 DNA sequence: TGTGCCAGCAGTTTCTATACAGGTCTTAATGAGCAGTTCTTC. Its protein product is CASSFYTGLNEQFF.